A selection of T cell receptor beta chains follows, all from one sample in a study of identical twins. TCRdb called the 5' RACE reads again in MiXCR, with one record for every CDR3 protein. The sample has about 220,000 distinct CDR3 sequences, approximately 8.3% seen once. The same sample was also used in a study of yellow fever vaccine responses in identical twins.

Sequencing was carried out using memory (CD45RO+) T cells sorted from blood. These receptors all come from a woman younger than 30 in good health. The CDR3 runs from the conserved cysteine through the conserved F or W. The D gene is left open where the match is weak. The size entry is marked missing in some rows and otherwise reads once, few, many or a size class.

v_gene: TRBV12-3/TRBV12-4; j_gene: TRBJ2-6; d_gene: -; abundance: many; CDR3nt: TGTGCCAGCAGTTTTGGAGGCGCCCCTGGGGCCAACGTCCTGACTTTC; CDR3aa: CASSFGGAPGANVLTF
v_gene: TRBV5-1; j_gene: TRBJ2-2; d_gene: -; abundance: -; CDR3nt: TGCGCCAGCAGCTTGGGAGTTAGCGCCGGGGAGCTGTTTTTT; CDR3aa: CASSLGVSAGELFF
v_gene: TRBV29-1; j_gene: TRBJ2-1; d_gene: -; abundance: many; CDR3nt: TGCAGCGGCACCTACAATGAGCAGTTCTTC; CDR3aa: CSGTYNEQFF
v_gene: TRBV20-1; j_gene: TRBJ2-3; d_gene: -; abundance: -; CDR3nt: TGCAGTGCTAGAAAAACCCGGGCACTAGGGAATCTGGATACGCAGTATTTT; CDR3aa: CSARKTRALGNLDTQYF
v_gene: TRBV2; j_gene: TRBJ2-3; d_gene: -; abundance: -; CDR3nt: TGTGCCAGCAGCGATTTGTCAGATACGCAGTATTTT; CDR3aa: CASSDLSDTQYF
v_gene: TRBV11-2; j_gene: TRBJ1-6; d_gene: TRBD1; abundance: many; CDR3nt: TGTGCCAGCAGCTTAGGGGACAGGGGGCTCTCACCCCTCCACTTT; CDR3aa: CASSLGDRGLSPLHF
v_gene: TRBV3-1; j_gene: TRBJ2-2; d_gene: -; abundance: few; CDR3nt: TGTGCCAGCAGCCCACCCCCCAATAGGGCGAACACCGGGGAGCTGTTTTTT; CDR3aa: CASSPPPNRANTGELFF
v_gene: TRBV20-1; j_gene: TRBJ1-4; d_gene: -; abundance: -; CDR3nt: TGCAGTGCTAGAGATGACGCAGGGAAGGGCGAAAAACTGTTTTTT; CDR3aa: CSARDDAGKGEKLFF
v_gene: TRBV4-2; j_gene: TRBJ2-7; d_gene: TRBD2; abundance: -; CDR3nt: TGTGCCAGCAGCCAAGAAGCGGGGGGGCCATACGAGCAGTACTTC; CDR3aa: CASSQEAGGPYEQYF
v_gene: TRBV5-6; j_gene: TRBJ1-2; d_gene: TRBD1; abundance: -; CDR3nt: TGTGCCAGCACCTCTCTCAATCAGGGGGCGGGCTATGGCTACACCTTC; CDR3aa: CASTSLNQGAGYGYTF
v_gene: TRBV24-1; j_gene: TRBJ2-3; d_gene: TRBD2; abundance: few; CDR3nt: TGTGCCACCAGTGATAACTACGGACTAGCGAAAGGGGATACGCAGTATTTT; CDR3aa: CATSDNYGLAKGDTQYF
v_gene: TRBV4-2; j_gene: TRBJ2-1; d_gene: -; abundance: many; CDR3nt: TGTGCCAGCAGCCAAGACCGAACCGACGGTGAGAACAATGAGCAGTTCTTC; CDR3aa: CASSQDRTDGENNEQFF
v_gene: TRBV7-9; j_gene: TRBJ1-1; d_gene: -; abundance: -; CDR3nt: TGTGCCAGCAGCTTACTGGACAGGAACACTGAAGCTTTCTTT; CDR3aa: CASSLLDRNTEAFF
v_gene: TRBV15; j_gene: TRBJ1-2; d_gene: TRBD1; abundance: -; CDR3nt: TGTGCCACCAGCGGTCGGGACAGGGCCTCCACTAACTATGGCTACACCTTC; CDR3aa: CATSGRDRASTNYGYTF
v_gene: TRBV19; j_gene: TRBJ2-5; d_gene: -; abundance: few; CDR3nt: TGTGCCAGTAGTATTAAGCAACAGGGAATCGGAGAGACCCAGTACTTC; CDR3aa: CASSIKQQGIGETQYF
v_gene: TRBV4-1; j_gene: TRBJ2-5; d_gene: -; abundance: -; CDR3nt: TGCGCCAGCAGCCAGGGAGGGGGTTTCCAAGAGACCCAGTACTTC; CDR3aa: CASSQGGGFQETQYF
v_gene: TRBV5-1; j_gene: TRBJ1-1; d_gene: TRBD1; abundance: -; CDR3nt: TGCGCCAGCAGCTTGGGGACAGGGGGCTTTGGCACTGAAGCTTTCTTT; CDR3aa: CASSLGTGGFGTEAFF
v_gene: TRBV3-1; j_gene: TRBJ2-7; d_gene: -; abundance: few; CDR3nt: TGTGCCAGCAGCCTCCTCTCAGGTCCTAACGAGCAGTACTTC; CDR3aa: CASSLLSGPNEQYF
v_gene: TRBV28; j_gene: TRBJ2-7; d_gene: TRBD1; abundance: few; CDR3nt: TGTGCCAGCAGCTACCCGGGACAGGGGGTGAAGAGCTCCTACGAGCAGTACTTC; CDR3aa: CASSYPGQGVKSSYEQYF
v_gene: TRBV12-3/TRBV12-4; j_gene: TRBJ2-7; d_gene: TRBD1; abundance: -; CDR3nt: TGTGCCAGCAGTTTACCGGACAGGGGTCCCTACGAGCAGTACTTC; CDR3aa: CASSLPDRGPYEQYF
v_gene: TRBV28; j_gene: TRBJ2-3; d_gene: TRBD2; abundance: many; CDR3nt: TGTGCCAGCAGTTTTAGTTTGCGGGAGCACAGGTCAGATACGCAGTATTTT; CDR3aa: CASSFSLREHRSDTQYF
v_gene: TRBV7-9; j_gene: TRBJ2-1; d_gene: -; abundance: few; CDR3nt: TGTGCCAGCAGCCCTGAATACAGCTACAATGAGCAGTTCTTC; CDR3aa: CASSPEYSYNEQFF
v_gene: TRBV15; j_gene: TRBJ1-1; d_gene: -; abundance: -; CDR3nt: TGTGCCACCAGCAGAGCTACAGGTAAAAACACTGAAGCTTTCTTT; CDR3aa: CATSRATGKNTEAFF
v_gene: TRBV3-1; j_gene: TRBJ1-5; d_gene: -; abundance: few; CDR3nt: TGTGCCAGCAGCCAAGATGAAAATCAGCCCCAGCATTTT; CDR3aa: CASSQDENQPQHF
v_gene: TRBV20-1; j_gene: TRBJ2-1; d_gene: -; abundance: many; CDR3nt: TGCAGTGCTGGCAATTTTCGGCGCCCCAATGAGCAGTTCTTC; CDR3aa: CSAGNFRRPNEQFF
v_gene: TRBV12-3/TRBV12-4; j_gene: TRBJ1-5; d_gene: -; abundance: many; CDR3nt: TGTGCCAGCAGTTTTGGCCAGGCGGCAGGTCAGCCCCAGCATTTT; CDR3aa: CASSFGQAAGQPQHF
v_gene: TRBV7-2; j_gene: TRBJ2-7; d_gene: -; abundance: -; CDR3nt: TGTGCCAGCAGTTCGGGCATGGGAGAGCAGTACTTC; CDR3aa: CASSSGMGEQYF
v_gene: TRBV27; j_gene: TRBJ2-3; d_gene: TRBD2; abundance: many; CDR3nt: TGTGCCAGCAGTTATCGAGCGGGAGACACAGATACGCAGTATTTT; CDR3aa: CASSYRAGDTDTQYF
v_gene: TRBV20-1; j_gene: TRBJ1-5; d_gene: -; abundance: many; CDR3nt: TGCAGTGCTAGTTCGGGGACGGGCAATCAGCCCCAGCATTTT; CDR3aa: CSASSGTGNQPQHF
v_gene: TRBV4-1; j_gene: TRBJ2-3; d_gene: -; abundance: -; CDR3nt: TGCGCCAGCAGCCAAGTTCTAGGGGGGTTGTCAGATACGCAGTATTTT; CDR3aa: CASSQVLGGLSDTQYF
v_gene: TRBV6-2/TRBV6-3; j_gene: TRBJ2-1; d_gene: TRBD2; abundance: -; CDR3nt: TGTGCCAGCAAGCAAATAGCGGGAGTGAGAGATGAGCAGTTCTTC; CDR3aa: CASKQIAGVRDEQFF
v_gene: TRBV5-1; j_gene: TRBJ2-3; d_gene: TRBD2; abundance: once; CDR3nt: TGCGCCAGCAGCCAGACTAGCGGGGGGGCAAGATTAGATACGCAGTATTTT; CDR3aa: CASSQTSGGARLDTQYF
v_gene: TRBV12-3/TRBV12-4; j_gene: TRBJ2-7; d_gene: TRBD1; abundance: many; CDR3nt: TGTGCCAGCAGCATGACAGGGGCCTCCTACGAGCAGTACTTC; CDR3aa: CASSMTGASYEQYF
v_gene: TRBV3-1; j_gene: TRBJ2-1; d_gene: -; abundance: -; CDR3nt: TGTGCCAGCAGCCAGCCAGGGGGGGTCGGCTACAATGAGCAGTTCTTC; CDR3aa: CASSQPGGVGYNEQFF
v_gene: TRBV20-1; j_gene: TRBJ2-5; d_gene: -; abundance: few; CDR3nt: TGCAGTGCCCCACCAGGGCTACAAGAGACCCAGTACTTC; CDR3aa: CSAPPGLQETQYF
v_gene: TRBV7-2; j_gene: TRBJ2-7; d_gene: -; abundance: many; CDR3nt: TGTGCCAGCAGCTTAGCGGGATTTGAGCAGTACTTC; CDR3aa: CASSLAGFEQYF
v_gene: TRBV7-9; j_gene: TRBJ1-5; d_gene: -; abundance: many; CDR3nt: TGTGCCAGCAGCTTAGACAATCAGCCCCAGCATTTT; CDR3aa: CASSLDNQPQHF
v_gene: TRBV15; j_gene: TRBJ2-3; d_gene: -; abundance: few; CDR3nt: TGTGCCACCAGCAGAGCTCCGACCGCAACTAGCACAGATACGCAGTATTTT; CDR3aa: CATSRAPTATSTDTQYF
v_gene: TRBV6-2/TRBV6-3; j_gene: TRBJ2-7; d_gene: -; abundance: -; CDR3nt: TGTGCCAGCACCAAACACGCAGCGGGACGAGACAGGGAACCCCACGAGCAGTACTTC; CDR3aa: CASTKHAAGRDREPHEQYF
v_gene: TRBV5-5; j_gene: TRBJ2-4; d_gene: -; abundance: few; CDR3nt: TGTGCCAGCAGCTTGGAGGAGTTGAATTACGTAGCCAAAAACATTCAGTACTTC; CDR3aa: CASSLEELNYVAKNIQYF
v_gene: TRBV5-1; j_gene: TRBJ2-3; d_gene: TRBD2; abundance: few; CDR3nt: TGCGCCAGCAGCGGACAACTAGCGGGGGGAACGAGGCGCACAGATACGCAGTATTTT; CDR3aa: CASSGQLAGGTRRTDTQYF
v_gene: TRBV20-1; j_gene: TRBJ2-3; d_gene: TRBD1; abundance: -; CDR3nt: TGCAGTGGAGGGACAGGAAGCACAGATACGCAGTATTTT; CDR3aa: CSGGTGSTDTQYF
v_gene: TRBV20-1; j_gene: TRBJ2-3; d_gene: -; abundance: -; CDR3nt: TGCAGTGCCCCTAGGGAAGGCACAGATACGCAGTATTTT; CDR3aa: CSAPREGTDTQYF
v_gene: TRBV20-1; j_gene: TRBJ1-2; d_gene: -; abundance: few; CDR3nt: TGCAGTGCTCGAATAGGTTTTTATGGCTACACCTTC; CDR3aa: CSARIGFYGYTF
v_gene: TRBV6-1; j_gene: TRBJ1-4; d_gene: -; abundance: -; CDR3nt: TGTGCCAGCAATGACGGGGGCTTAGGTGAAAAACTGTTTTTT; CDR3aa: CASNDGGLGEKLFF
v_gene: TRBV28; j_gene: TRBJ1-2; d_gene: -; abundance: few; CDR3nt: TGTGCCAGCAGGGGGATCAGGGATGGCTACACCTTC; CDR3aa: CASRGIRDGYTF
v_gene: TRBV7-2; j_gene: TRBJ2-7; d_gene: TRBD2; abundance: -; CDR3nt: TGTGCCAGCAGCTTCCAGGGAGGGGACGAGCAGTACTTC; CDR3aa: CASSFQGGDEQYF
v_gene: TRBV4-2; j_gene: TRBJ2-1; d_gene: TRBD2; abundance: -; CDR3nt: TGTGCCAGCAGCCAAGAACCCCTAGCGGGACTAAATGAGCAGTTCTTC; CDR3aa: CASSQEPLAGLNEQFF
v_gene: TRBV2; j_gene: TRBJ2-2; d_gene: -; abundance: -; CDR3nt: TGTGCCAGCATGATACGGGGATCCGGGGAGCTGTTTTTT; CDR3aa: CASMIRGSGELFF
v_gene: TRBV10-3; j_gene: TRBJ1-1; d_gene: TRBD1; abundance: many; CDR3nt: TGTGCCATCAGATGGACAGGGGGAGGTAGTACTGAAGCTTTCTTT; CDR3aa: CAIRWTGGGSTEAFF
v_gene: TRBV14; j_gene: TRBJ2-7; d_gene: -; abundance: many; CDR3nt: TGTGCCAGCAGCCAAGGTCCAGGAACGGAAGAGCAGTACTTC; CDR3aa: CASSQGPGTEEQYF
v_gene: TRBV29-1; j_gene: TRBJ2-7; d_gene: TRBD1; abundance: many; CDR3nt: TGCAGCGTTGATAGGACAGGGGTGGGAGAGCAGTACTTC; CDR3aa: CSVDRTGVGEQYF
v_gene: TRBV7-2; j_gene: TRBJ2-2; d_gene: -; abundance: few; CDR3nt: TGTGCCAGCAGCTCCCAGCGGAACACCGGGGAGCTGTTTTTT; CDR3aa: CASSSQRNTGELFF
v_gene: TRBV5-6; j_gene: TRBJ1-2; d_gene: -; abundance: few; CDR3nt: TGTGCCAGCAGCTTGGGACTTAATAACTATGGCTACACCTTC; CDR3aa: CASSLGLNNYGYTF
v_gene: TRBV28; j_gene: TRBJ2-7; d_gene: -; abundance: -; CDR3nt: TGTGCCAGCAGGCCCACCATATCCTACGAGCAGTACTTC; CDR3aa: CASRPTISYEQYF
v_gene: TRBV3-1; j_gene: TRBJ2-5; d_gene: -; abundance: -; CDR3nt: TGTGCCAGCAGCCAAGTGGGAAGACGGTTACAAGAGACCCAGTACTTC; CDR3aa: CASSQVGRRLQETQYF
v_gene: TRBV11-2; j_gene: TRBJ2-1; d_gene: TRBD2; abundance: few; CDR3nt: TGTGCCAGCAGCTTAGTAACTAGCGGGGGGGCCGTTTGGCTTGAGCAGTTCTTC; CDR3aa: CASSLVTSGGAVWLEQFF